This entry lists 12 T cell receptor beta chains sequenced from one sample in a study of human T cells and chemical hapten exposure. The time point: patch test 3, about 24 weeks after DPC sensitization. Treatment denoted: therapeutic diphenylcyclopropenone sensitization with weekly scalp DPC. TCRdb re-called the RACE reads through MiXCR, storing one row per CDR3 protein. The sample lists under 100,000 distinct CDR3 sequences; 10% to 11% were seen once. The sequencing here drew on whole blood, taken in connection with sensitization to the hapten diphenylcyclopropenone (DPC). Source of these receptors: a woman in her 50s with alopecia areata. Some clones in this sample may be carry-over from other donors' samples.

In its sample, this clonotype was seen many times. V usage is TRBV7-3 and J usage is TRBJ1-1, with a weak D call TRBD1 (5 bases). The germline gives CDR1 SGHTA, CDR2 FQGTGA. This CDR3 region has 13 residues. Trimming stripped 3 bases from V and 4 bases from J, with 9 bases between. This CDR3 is CASSFRGGTEAFF. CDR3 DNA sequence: TGTGCCAGCAGCTTTAGGGGCGGCACTGAAGCTTTCTTT.

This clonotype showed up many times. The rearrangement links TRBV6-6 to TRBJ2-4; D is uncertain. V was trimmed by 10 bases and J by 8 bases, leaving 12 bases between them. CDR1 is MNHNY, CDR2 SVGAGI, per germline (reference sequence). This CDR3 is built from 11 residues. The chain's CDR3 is CATLKTDIQYF. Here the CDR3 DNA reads TGTGCCACCCTAAAGACCGACATTCAGTACTTC.

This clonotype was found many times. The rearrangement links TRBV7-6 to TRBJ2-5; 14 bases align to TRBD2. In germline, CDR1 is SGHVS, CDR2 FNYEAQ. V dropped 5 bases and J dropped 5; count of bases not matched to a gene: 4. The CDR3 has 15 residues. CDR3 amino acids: CASSGLAGGRETQYF. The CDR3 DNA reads TGTGCCAGCAGCGGACTAGCGGGAGGAAGGGAGACCCAGTACTTC.

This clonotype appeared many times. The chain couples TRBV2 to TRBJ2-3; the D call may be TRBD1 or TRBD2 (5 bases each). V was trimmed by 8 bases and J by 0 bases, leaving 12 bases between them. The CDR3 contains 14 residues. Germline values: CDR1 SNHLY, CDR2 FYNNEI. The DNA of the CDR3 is TGTGCCAGCTTTTGGGGACCTAGCACAGATACGCAGTATTTT. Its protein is CASFWGPSTDTQYF.

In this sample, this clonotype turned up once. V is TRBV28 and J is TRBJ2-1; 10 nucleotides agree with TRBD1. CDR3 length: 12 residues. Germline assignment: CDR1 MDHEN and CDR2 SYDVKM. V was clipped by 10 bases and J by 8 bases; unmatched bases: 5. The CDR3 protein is CAIGTGEHEQFF. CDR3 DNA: TGTGCCATTGGGACAGGGGAGCATGAGCAGTTCTTC.

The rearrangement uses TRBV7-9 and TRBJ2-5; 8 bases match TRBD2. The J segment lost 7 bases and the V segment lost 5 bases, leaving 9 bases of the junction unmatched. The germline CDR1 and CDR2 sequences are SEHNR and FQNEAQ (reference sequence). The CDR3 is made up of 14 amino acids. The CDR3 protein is CASSLRTSSGTQYF. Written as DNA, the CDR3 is TGTGCCAGCAGCCTCCGGACTAGCAGCGGGACCCAGTACTTC.

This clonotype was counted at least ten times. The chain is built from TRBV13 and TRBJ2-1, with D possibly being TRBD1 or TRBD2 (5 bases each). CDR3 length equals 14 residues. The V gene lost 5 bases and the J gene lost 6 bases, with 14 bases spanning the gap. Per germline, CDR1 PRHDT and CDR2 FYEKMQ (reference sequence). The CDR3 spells CASSQSGTVNEQFF. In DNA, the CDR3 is TGTGCCAGCAGCCAGTCCGGGACGGTCAATGAGCAGTTCTTC.

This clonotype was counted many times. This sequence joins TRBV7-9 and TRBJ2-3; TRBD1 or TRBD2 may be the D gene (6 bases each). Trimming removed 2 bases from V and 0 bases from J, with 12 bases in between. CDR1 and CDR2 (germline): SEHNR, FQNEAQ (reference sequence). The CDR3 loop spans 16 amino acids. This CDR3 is CASSLPGGVSTDTQYF. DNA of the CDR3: TGTGCCAGCAGCTTACCCGGGGGCGTAAGCACAGATACGCAGTATTTT.

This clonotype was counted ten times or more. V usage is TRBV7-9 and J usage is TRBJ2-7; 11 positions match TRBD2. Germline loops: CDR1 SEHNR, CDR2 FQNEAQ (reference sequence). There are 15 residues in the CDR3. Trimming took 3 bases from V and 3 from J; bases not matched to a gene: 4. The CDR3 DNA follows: TGTGCCAGCAGCTTCGCCGGGACTAGCGGCTACGAGCAGTACTTC. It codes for CASSFAGTSGYEQYF.

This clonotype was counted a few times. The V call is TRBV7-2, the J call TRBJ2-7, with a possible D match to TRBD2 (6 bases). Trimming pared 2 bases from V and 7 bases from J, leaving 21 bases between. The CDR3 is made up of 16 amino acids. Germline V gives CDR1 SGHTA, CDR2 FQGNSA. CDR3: CASSLTSGRQSGEQYF. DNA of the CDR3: TGTGCCAGCAGCTTAACATCAGGGAGGCAGTCTGGAGAGCAGTACTTC.

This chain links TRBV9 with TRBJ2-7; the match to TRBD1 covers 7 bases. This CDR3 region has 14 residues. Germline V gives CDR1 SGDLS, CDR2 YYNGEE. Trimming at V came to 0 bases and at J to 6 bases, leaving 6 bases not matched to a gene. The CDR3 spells CASSVGTGFREQYF. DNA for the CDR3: TGTGCCAGCAGCGTAGGGACAGGCTTTCGCGAGCAGTACTTC. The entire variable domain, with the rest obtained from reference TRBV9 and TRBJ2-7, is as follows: DSGVTQTPKHLITATGQRVTLRCSPRSGDLSVYWYQQSLDQGLQFLIQYYNGEERAKGNILERFSAQQFPDLHSELNLSSLELGDSALYFCASSVGTGFREQYFGPGTRLTVT.

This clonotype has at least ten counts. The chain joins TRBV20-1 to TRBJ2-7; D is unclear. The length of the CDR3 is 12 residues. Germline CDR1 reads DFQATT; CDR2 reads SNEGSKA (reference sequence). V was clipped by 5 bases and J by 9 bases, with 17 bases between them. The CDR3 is CSAGTDASGQYF. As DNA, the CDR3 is TGCAGTGCTGGAACGGATGCCTCGGGGCAGTACTTC.